This TCR beta chain was documented in a study of cytomegalovirus exposure and HLA in healthy donors. The study ran its PCR with 60 Vbeta and 13 Jbeta primers. The repertoire was sequenced with immunoSEQ multiplex PCR; TCRdb's copy has only in-frame clones and lacks some. The sample carries some 91,000 clones, roughly 80% recorded once. Findings of the study overall: Analyses of presence/absence relied on an assumption of roughly uniform sequencing depth across donors. Earlier analysis found most TCR beta V segments productive about 87% or about 30% of the time. Some V segments, including TRBV6-2 and TRBV6-3, were excluded as indistinguishable.

A remark on this clone: Its antigen is not identified.

Between the trimmed V and J ends, which lost 0 bases and 6 bases, there was a span of 11 bases. The CDR3 runs to 14 residues. The V gene's germline CDR1 is MNHNS and CDR2 SASEGT. The J gene is TRBJ1-2, the V gene TRBV6-1; no definite D call. The receptor was isolated from a man aged 35-49 years in good health and CMV-seropositive. What was sequenced was PBMCs. CDR3 loop: CASSEAHTVDGYTF. The CDR3 coding sequence is TGTGCCAGCAGTGAAGCGCACACAGTCGATGGCTACACCTTC.